This T cell receptor beta chain came from a study of cytomegalovirus exposure and HLA in healthy donors. Study-wide results and limits: TCR beta V- and J-gene trimming was later associated with a missense DCLRE1C variant.

To note about this clone: Its antigen is currently unknown.

Primers for the PCR totalled 60 Vbeta and 13 Jbeta. Data came from immunoSEQ multiplex PCR; TCRdb stores just in-frame clones and leaves some out. The sample holds around 110,000 clones, about 70% seen once. Germline CDR1 reads ENHRY; CDR2 reads SYGVKD. The CDR3 sequence is 14 residues long. Trimming took 3 bases from V and 2 from J, leaving 10 bases between them. The sample comprised PBMCs. The chain recombines TRBV10-3 with TRBJ1-2, with D hard to call. This clonotype originated in a man younger than 45 in good health and CMV-seropositive. Here the CDR3 reads CAISDLAGNYGYTF. CDR3 bases: TGTGCCATCAGTGATTTGGCAGGAAACTATGGCTACACCTTC.